A single sample gave rise to the 21 T cell receptor beta chains below, sequenced in a study of long-term antiretroviral therapy in people with HIV (dated by TCRdb to about 2022). The immunoSEQ hsTCRB v3.0 assay was used at survey level resolution to sequence the TRB variable region. TCRdb holds this immuneACCESS table with in-frame rearrangements only. Some clones are missing; in checked studies, unresolved V genes explain under half, and the rest has no known cause. This sample has 25,000 to 35,000 clones in its table, and about 94% of those were observed once. The ten top clones hold less than 3% of the sample. The sequences come from unsorted PBMCs, collected about 7.2 years after starting antiretroviral therapy. These receptors were collected from a man between 45 and 60 years old with HIV.

This chain uses TRBV7-3 with TRBJ2-1; 15 nucleotides agree with TRBD2. CDR1 and CDR2 from the germline V gene are SGHTA and FQGTGA. The CDR3 runs to 16 residues. J was trimmed by 9 bases and V by 5 bases; bases with no gene match: 8. CDR3 sequence: CASSPWTSGGASEQFF. For the CDR3, the DNA is TGTGCCAGCAGCCCTTGGACTAGCGGGGGGGCCTCTGAGCAGTTCTTC. Combining the CDR3 with reference TRBV7-3 and TRBJ2-1 gives the whole variable domain GAGVSQTPSNKVTEKGKYVELRCDPISGHTALYWYRQSLGQGPEFLIYFQGTGAADDSGLPNDRFFAVRPEGSVSTLKIQRTERGDSAVYLCASSPWTSGGASEQFFGPGTRLTVL.

The gene calls are TRBV5-4 and TRBJ2-1, with TRBD2 identical over 9 bases. V lost 4 bases to trimming and J lost 6 bases; unmatched junction nucleotides: 11. Germline V gene lookup returns CDR1 SGHNT and CDR2 YYREEE (reference sequence). CDR3 length: 16 residues. The DNA for the CDR3 is TGTGCCAGCAGCACGCAGCGGGGGGCCGCCTTCAATGAGCAGTTCTTC. Protein product: CASSTQRGAAFNEQFF.

This clone was detected only a few times. The chain joins TRBV27 to TRBJ2-7; TRBD1 is a possible D gene (6 bases). With 2 bases removed from V and 1 base from J, the gap between germline ends came to 15 bases. This CDR3 region has 16 residues. CDR1 is MNHEY, CDR2 SMNVEV, per germline (reference sequence). In DNA, the CDR3 is TGTGCCAGCAGTTTAGCGACAGGTCATTTTTCCTACGAGCAGTACTTC. Translating it yields CASSLATGHFSYEQYF.

The rearrangement links TRBV19 to TRBJ1-1, with D perhaps TRBD1 (5 bases). Deletions cut 5 bases from V and 0 bases from J, with 16 bases between. Germline values: CDR1 LNHDA, CDR2 SQIVND (reference sequence). The CDR3 is 16 residues long. CDR3 nucleotides: TGTGCCAGTAGTCCCACACAAAAGGGGATGAACACTGAAGCTTTCTTT. Its translation is CASSPTQKGMNTEAFF.

V and J are TRBV28 and TRBJ2-7; the D gene is possibly TRBD1 (5 bases). CDR3 length: 11 residues. Germline V gene data show CDR1 as MDHEN and CDR2 as SYDVKM. The ends were cut back, 3 bases at V and 8 bases at J, with 8 bases in the middle. The CDR3 nucleotides are TGTGCCAGCAGTTTGCAGGGAAAGCAGTACTTC. Its protein is CASSLQGKQYF.

The rearrangement joins TRBV4-2 to TRBJ2-7; 11 bases are shared with TRBD2. The CDR3 length is 17 residues. Trimming at V came to 3 bases and at J to 3 bases, leaving 10 bases not matched to a gene. Germline V gene data show CDR1 as LGHNA and CDR2 as YNFKEQ. The CDR3 region has the DNA TGTGCCAGCAGCCAGGCATCCACTAGCGGGGGCCTCTACGAGCAGTACTTC. It is translated as CASSQASTSGGLYEQYF.

This clone was seen only once. The chain recombines TRBV19 with TRBJ2-3, with D uncertain. The ends were cut back, 1 base at V and 0 bases at J, with 11 bases in the middle. Germline V gene lookup returns CDR1 LNHDA and CDR2 SQIVND (reference sequence). The length of the CDR3 is 16 residues. Here the CDR3 DNA reads TGTGCCAGTAGTATAGGTGTGGATCCTAGCACAGATACGCAGTATTTT. This sequence encodes CASSIGVDPSTDTQYF.

The V call is TRBV10-3, the J call TRBJ2-2; 7 bases align to TRBD2. CDR1 is ENHRY, CDR2 SYGVKD, per germline. The CDR3 consists of 16 residues. Unmatched junction bases numbered 8, after V lost 2 bases and J lost 5 bases. The CDR3 loop is CAISEKGGLTTGELFF. CDR3 DNA: TGTGCCATCAGTGAGAAGGGAGGGCTTACAACCGGGGAGCTGTTTTTT.

The chain joins TRBV25-1 to TRBJ1-2, with a weak D call TRBD1 (5 bases). Deletions cut 2 bases from V and 8 bases from J, with 9 bases between. There are 12 residues in the CDR3. Germline lookup yields CDR1 MGHDK and CDR2 SYGVNS. CDR3 nucleotides: TGTGCCAGCAGTGAAGGGGGAGGGGGCTACACCTTC. It is translated as CASSEGGGGYTF.

This sequence joins TRBV4-1 and TRBJ1-1; TRBD1 matches at 7 bases. The CDR3 runs 15 residues. Germline trimming cut 3 bases from V and 3 bases from J; bases unmatched to any gene: 7. In germline, CDR1 is MGHRA, CDR2 YSYEKL. CDR3 protein: CASSHTTGLDTEAFF. The CDR3, as DNA: TGCGCCAGCAGCCACACGACAGGGCTCGACACTGAAGCTTTCTTT.

V gene TRBV18 combines with J gene TRBJ2-3; TRBD2 matches at 8 bases. The ends lost 0 bases at V and 2 bases at J; junction bases unmatched: 7. Germline V lookup: CDR1 KGHSH, CDR2 LQKENI. This CDR3 has 17 residues. The DNA for the CDR3 is TGTGCCAGCTCACCACCGCTAGCTAGCGGGTCCACAGATACGCAGTATTTT. Translating gives CASSPPLASGSTDTQYF.

This rearrangement joins TRBV7-3 to TRBJ2-1; D is undetermined. Trimming removed 3 bases at V and 8 bases at J, with 17 bases between. Germline V gene data show CDR1 as SGHTA and CDR2 as FQGTGA. The CDR3 has 15 amino acids. The CDR3 DNA reads TGTGCCAGCAGCTTCTCTCTGGGGTGGCAGGATGAGCAGTTCTTC. Amino acids: CASSFSLGWQDEQFF.

This sequence joins TRBV4-3 and TRBJ1-4; the D gene is possibly TRBD1 (5 bases). Deletions cut 1 base from V and 8 bases from J, with 17 bases between. Germline V gene lookup returns CDR1 LGHNA and CDR2 YSLEER. The CDR3 extends over 16 amino acids. Here the CDR3 DNA reads TGCGCCAGCAGCCAAGGCACCACAGGCGGGTCCGAAAAACTGTTTTTT. Translation: CASSQGTTGGSEKLFF.

V is TRBV6-6 and J is TRBJ1-1; TRBD1 agrees at 7 bases. The CDR3 contains 12 residues. CDR1 is MNHNY, CDR2 SVGAGI, per germline (reference sequence). Trimming removed 6 bases from V and 9 bases from J; junction bases left unmatched: 7. CDR3 residues: CASSHRDRKAFF. CDR3 DNA sequence: TGTGCCAGCAGCCACCGGGACAGAAAAGCTTTCTTT.

This clone was seen just once. The CDR3 nucleotides read TGTGCCAGCAGCTTCGGGACAGGGGTCGGGACCGGGGAGCTGTTTTTT. Translating gives CASSFGTGVGTGELFF. The genes are TRBV5-6 and TRBJ2-2; TRBD1 matches at 10 bases. Per germline, CDR1 SGHDT and CDR2 YYEEEE. The CDR3 loop spans 16 amino acids. J was trimmed by 5 bases and V by 2 bases; bases with no gene match: 6. The full variable domain, in which reference TRBV5-6 and TRBJ2-2 provide the parts outside the CDR3, is DAGVTQSPTHLIKTRGQQVTLRCSPKSGHDTVSWYQQALGQGPQFIFQYYEEEERQRGNFPDRFSGHQFPNYSSELNVNALLLGDSALYLCASSFGTGVGTGELFFGEGSRLTVL.

Regarding this clone: An end of the junction differs from the germline gene, which may be a read error. CDR3 coding DNA: TGTGCCAGCAGCGGGACTAGCGGCTACCAAGAGACCCAGCACTTC. It specifies CASSGTSGYQETQHF. The genes are TRBV2 and TRBJ2-5; 11 positions agree with TRBD2. The length of the CDR3 is 15 residues. Germline lookup yields CDR1 SNHLY and CDR2 FYNNEI.

The rearrangement links TRBV27 to TRBJ1-6; 8 bases match TRBD1. The CDR3 has 18 residues. The ends lost 2 bases at V and 4 bases at J; junction bases unmatched: 10. Germline lookup yields CDR1 MNHEY and CDR2 SMNVEV (reference sequence). CDR3 DNA: TGTGCCAGCAGTTTAGGCCGAACAGGGGGAGGTTATAATTCACCCCTCCACTTT. Translated, it gives CASSLGRTGGGYNSPLHF.

The chain has TRBV7-3 and TRBJ1-1; TRBD1 might be the D (5 bases). This CDR3 has 14 residues. Germline values: CDR1 SGHTA, CDR2 FQGTGA. Trimming removed 3 bases from V and 4 bases from J, with 12 bases in between. The CDR3 nucleotides read TGTGCCAGCAGCTTCCTTGGGGGGACCACTGAAGCTTTCTTT. Translating it yields CASSFLGGTTEAFF.

This clone has only one observation. V gene TRBV12-5 combines with J gene TRBJ1-1; 8 positions match TRBD1. This CDR3 has 14 amino acids. V dropped 7 bases and J dropped 4; count of bases not matched to a gene: 8. Germline assignment: CDR1 LGHNT and CDR2 FRNRAP. CDR3 in DNA: TGTGCTAGTGCCCCGGACAGGGCGGCCACTGAAGCTTTCTTT. Protein: CASAPDRAATEAFF.

Remarks on this clone: Different DNA sequences within this sample yield the same CDR3. The chain combines TRBV27 with TRBJ1-5; TRBD1 agrees at 7 bases. The CDR3 runs 14 residues. V lost 5 bases, J lost 7 bases, and 8 bases stayed unmatched. Germline V gives CDR1 MNHEY, CDR2 SMNVEV (reference sequence). DNA for the CDR3: TGTGCCAGCAGTCCTCAGGGGGGCGGACAGCCCCAGCATTTT. It codes for CASSPQGGGQPQHF.

This clone has only one observation. The chain uses TRBV28 and TRBJ1-3; 8 nucleotides match TRBD1. The germline CDR1 and CDR2 sequences are MDHEN and SYDVKM. V gave up 5 bases and J gave up 0 bases; unmatched junction bases: 9. The CDR3 length is 17 residues. DNA for the CDR3: TGTGCCAGCAGTGGGGGGACAGGCGTCAGCTCTGGAAACACCATATATTTT. This sequence encodes CASSGGTGVSSGNTIYF. Based on the CDR3 plus reference TRBV28 and TRBJ1-3, the full variable domain is DVKVTQSSRYLVKRTGEKVFLECVQDMDHENMFWYRQDPGLGLRLIYFSYDVKMKEKGDIPEGYSVSREKKERFSLILESASTNQTSMYLCASSGGTGVSSGNTIYFGEGSWLTVV.